The 32 T cell receptor beta chains listed next were all sequenced from one sample in a study of blood T cell repertoires in COVID-19. TCRdb's copy holds only in-frame clones and misses some; the assay was immunoSEQ multiplex PCR. The sample gives 270,000 or so clones, roughly 85% of which show up once; 3.1% is in the top ten. The material sequenced was peripheral blood. The source is a woman aged 18-30 years with acute or convalescent COVID-19.

This rearrangement joins TRBV11-3 to TRBJ2-1, with D maybe TRBD1 (5 bases). V lost 5 bases and J lost 3, with 20 bases in between. Germline V CDR1 and CDR2: SGHNT, YENEEA. The CDR3 length is 17 residues. CDR3 residues: CASSLTWDRGVYNEQFF. For the CDR3, the DNA is TGTGCCAGCAGCCTGACCTGGGATAGGGGCGTCTACAATGAGCAGTTCTTC. Full variable domain (remainder filled in from reference TRBV11-3 and TRBJ2-1): EAGVVQSPRYKIIEKKQPVAFWCNPISGHNTLYWYLQNLGQGPELLIRYENEEAVDDSQLPKDRFSAERLKGVDSTLKIQPAELGDSAVYLCASSLTWDRGVYNEQFFGPGTRLTVL.

V gene TRBV27 combines with J gene TRBJ1-3; 7 bases are shared with TRBD1. V shed 5 bases and J 2 bases; nucleotides not matched to a gene: 3. The CDR3 sequence is 14 residues long. Germline CDR1 MNHEY, CDR2 SMNVEV (reference sequence). The CDR3 loop reads CASSDRVAGNTIYF. The CDR3 DNA sequence: TGTGCCAGCAGTGACAGGGTGGCTGGAAACACCATATATTTT.

The chain employs TRBV28 and TRBJ2-7, with D possibly matching TRBD2 (5 bases). Germline CDR1 MDHEN, CDR2 SYDVKM. The CDR3 runs 15 residues. V was pared by 4 bases and J by 3 bases, with 16 bases between. CDR3 in amino acids: CASSSAWFEGYEQYF. The CDR3 nucleotides read TGTGCCAGCAGTTCCGCTTGGTTTGAGGGCTACGAGCAGTACTTC.

This rearrangement joins TRBV28 to TRBJ1-1; D not certain. The CDR3 is 14 amino acids. Deletions cut 3 bases from V and 3 bases from J, with 11 bases between. The germline CDR1 and CDR2 sequences are MDHEN and SYDVKM. Here the CDR3 reads CASSFPPVDTEAFF. The CDR3 nucleotides read TGTGCCAGCAGTTTTCCTCCGGTGGACACTGAAGCTTTCTTT.

CDR3 bases: TGTGCCAGCAGTGACAGTTATAGCAATCAGCCCCAGCATTTT. Encoded protein: CASSDSYSNQPQHF. The chain combines TRBV2 with TRBJ1-5; D unresolved. The CDR3 sequence is 14 residues long. The germline V gene has CDR1 SNHLY and CDR2 FYNNEI. V lost 3 bases and J 0 bases, leaving 6 bases between the germline ends.

The count of this clone is one. The gene calls are TRBV19 and TRBJ1-5; 10 bases align to TRBD1. Germline-derived CDR1 and CDR2 are LNHDA and SQIVND (reference sequence). Unmatched junction bases numbered 0, after V lost 4 bases and J lost 3 bases. This CDR3 is 14 amino acids long. DNA for the CDR3: TGTGCCAGTAGTAGACAGGGGGCCAATCAGCCCCAGCATTTT. This gives the protein CASSRQGANQPQHF.

In this sample, this clone turned up a few times. This chain links TRBV29-1 with TRBJ2-3, with no clear D. Germline V lookup: CDR1 SQVTM, CDR2 ANQGSEA. CDR3 length equals 15 residues. V was cut by 3 bases and J by 2 bases, with 15 bases left in between. As DNA, the CDR3 is TGCAGCGTTGACTGGCGGAAGGAGACCACAGATACGCAGTATTTT. Protein sequence: CSVDWRKETTDTQYF.

The rearrangement uses TRBV6-5 and TRBJ1-5; 8 nucleotides agree with TRBD1. V was clipped by 2 bases and J by 3 bases; unmatched bases: 3. The V gene's germline CDR1 is MNHEY and CDR2 SVGAGI. The CDR3 sequence is 15 residues long. The CDR3 reads CASSYDRGDNQPQHF. The CDR3 DNA reads as TGTGCCAGCAGTTACGACAGGGGCGACAATCAGCCCCAGCATTTT.

The V gene is TRBV2, the J gene TRBJ1-5, with 9 bases matching TRBD1. From germline, CDR1 is SNHLY and CDR2 FYNNEI. V shed 4 bases and J 7 bases; nucleotides not matched to a gene: 5. This CDR3 comprises 14 residues. CDR3 protein: CASSGGTGNQPQHF. The CDR3 DNA reads as TGTGCCAGCAGTGGGGGGACAGGGAACCAGCCCCAGCATTTT.

This clone was counted once. This rearrangement joins TRBV6-2 or TRBV6-3 to TRBJ2-3; 7 bases are shared with TRBD1. Trimming at V came to 6 bases and at J to 6 bases, leaving 15 bases not matched to a gene. Germline V gene data show CDR1 as MNHEY and CDR2 as SVGEGT. CDR3 length: 16 residues. Here the CDR3 reads CASSLPRQGIGDTQYF. CDR3 sequence (DNA): TGTGCCAGCAGCCTTCCTCGACAGGGAATCGGGGATACGCAGTATTTT.

The J gene is TRBJ2-7, the V gene TRBV6-2 or TRBV6-3; 9 bases match TRBD2. CDR3 length: 16 amino acids. Unmatched junction bases numbered 7, after V lost 2 bases and J lost 2 bases. Germline V CDR1 and CDR2: MNHEY, SVGEGT. The CDR3 nucleotides read TGTGCCAGCAGTTACGACGCTAGCGGGACGCCCTACGAGCAGTACTTC. Amino acids: CASSYDASGTPYEQYF.

This clone was counted a single time. V and J are TRBV6-2 or TRBV6-3 and TRBJ2-1, with TRBD1 identical over 10 bases. V gave up 5 bases and J gave up 14 bases; unmatched junction bases: 6. The germline V gene encodes CDR1 MNHEY and CDR2 SVGEGT. The CDR3 is 12 amino acids. CDR3 sequence: CASSHFGTGEFF. In DNA, the CDR3 is TGTGCCAGCAGTCACTTTGGGACAGGGGAGTTCTTC.

The genes are TRBV28 and TRBJ2-7; 8 positions match TRBD1. The germline V gene encodes CDR1 MDHEN and CDR2 SYDVKM. The CDR3 length is 15 residues. J lost 3 bases, V lost 6 bases, and 10 bases had no gene match. The CDR3 is CASSPGGAGLYEQYF. The CDR3 DNA reads TGTGCCAGCAGCCCAGGGGGCGCAGGACTCTACGAGCAGTACTTC.

This clone was picked up a small number of times. This rearrangement joins TRBV5-1 to TRBJ1-1; 9 nucleotides align to TRBD1. Trimming removed 3 bases from V and 1 base from J; junction bases left unmatched: 4. This CDR3 has 15 residues. Germline CDR1 reads SGHRS; CDR2 reads YFSETQ. As DNA, the CDR3 is TGCGCCAGCAGCTCCCCGGACAGGGGGAACACTGAAGCTTTCTTT. It is translated as CASSSPDRGNTEAFF.

The chain recombines TRBV4-1 with TRBJ1-1; D is unresolved. The ends were cut back, 1 base at V and 0 bases at J, with 6 bases in the middle. CDR1 and CDR2 from the germline V gene are MGHRA and YSYEKL. The CDR3 is 14 amino acids. The chain's CDR3 is CASSQGEMNTEAFF. CDR3 nucleotides: TGCGCCAGCAGCCAAGGTGAGATGAACACTGAAGCTTTCTTT.

CDR3 region: CASSTGNTEAFF. The CDR3 DNA reads as TGTGCCAGCTCTACAGGGAACACTGAAGCTTTCTTT. The chain couples TRBV9 to TRBJ1-1; weak D call: TRBD1 (5 bases). The CDR3 runs to 12 residues. V was clipped by 7 bases and J by 1 base, with 8 bases between them. Germline CDR1 reads SGDLS; CDR2 reads YYNGEE.

This sequence joins TRBV4-1 and TRBJ1-5, with D maybe TRBD1 (6 bases). This CDR3 contains 16 residues. V gave up 3 bases and J gave up 0 bases, with 12 bases separating them. Germline V gene lookup returns CDR1 MGHRA and CDR2 YSYEKL. CDR3 bases: TGCGCCAGCAGCCACGGGACAACCATTAGCAATCAGCCCCAGCATTTT. This sequence encodes CASSHGTTISNQPQHF.

The chain couples TRBV3-1 (or the pseudogene TRBV3-2) to TRBJ2-7; 9 bases are shared with TRBD1. V dropped 4 bases and J dropped 6; count of bases not matched to a gene: 16. Germline V gives CDR1 LGHDT, CDR2 YNNKEL (reference sequence). The CDR3 runs 17 residues. The CDR3 region has the DNA TGTGCCAGCAGCCCGGGACAGGGTAGAGGGACCATGGGCGAGCAGTACTTC. It is translated as CASSPGQGRGTMGEQYF.

The CDR3 sequence: CASSLRGSDGDTQYF. For the CDR3, the DNA is TGCGCCAGCAGCCTCCGGGGTAGCGATGGAGATACGCAGTATTTT. The genes are TRBV5-1 and TRBJ2-3, with a possible D match to TRBD2 (5 bases). The CDR3 contains 15 residues. CDR1 is SGHRS, CDR2 YFSETQ, per germline. The V end was cut by 4 bases, the J end by 5 bases, with 17 bases between.

The CDR3 loop reads CASSSPALADTQYF. CDR3 DNA: TGTGCCAGCAGTTCTCCTGCGCTCGCAGATACGCAGTATTTT. The rearrangement joins TRBV6-2 or TRBV6-3 to TRBJ2-3; D unresolved. V lost 4 bases, J lost 4 bases, and 12 bases lay in between. Germline CDR1 is MNHEY and CDR2 is SVGEGT. This CDR3 region has 14 residues.

V and J are TRBV4-3 and TRBJ1-2; no firm D call. CDR1 and CDR2 from the germline V gene are LGHNA and YSLEER. The CDR3 consists of 14 residues. Trimming shortened V by 1 base and J by 1 base, and 7 bases separated the two germline ends. CDR3 amino acids: CASSQAVNNYGYTF. The CDR3, as DNA: TGCGCCAGCAGCCAAGCAGTCAATAACTATGGCTACACCTTC.

This clone was seen many times. This chain uses TRBV6-1 with TRBJ1-1; no reliable D call. From germline, CDR1 is MNHNS and CDR2 SASEGT. The CDR3 spans 14 residues. Trimming removed 3 bases at V and 1 base at J, with 9 bases between. This chain's CDR3 is CASSERVWNTEAFF. CDR3 DNA: TGTGCCAGCAGTGAGAGGGTGTGGAACACTGAAGCTTTCTTT.

The CDR3 nucleotides read TGTGCCAGCAGCTTAACGGGAGCCGGGGAGACCCAGTACTTC. Amino acids: CASSLTGAGETQYF. The chain is built from TRBV13 and TRBJ2-5, with D maybe TRBD2 (6 bases). CDR1 is PRHDT, CDR2 FYEKMQ, per germline (reference sequence). V lost 2 bases, J lost 5 bases, and 12 bases lay in between. The CDR3 has 14 amino acids.

The chain employs TRBV7-8 and TRBJ2-1, with a tentative D call TRBD2 (5 bases). V was cut by 5 bases and J by 7 bases, with 15 bases left in between. CDR1 is SGHVS, CDR2 FQNEAQ, per germline. The CDR3 consists of 14 residues. CDR3 in DNA: TGTGCCAGCAGCCCTAGGCGGGTCGGGAATGAGCAGTTCTTC. It encodes CASSPRRVGNEQFF.

The V and J genes are TRBV2 and TRBJ1-2, with a tentative D call TRBD1 (5 bases). The ends were cut back, 0 bases at V and 8 bases at J, with 13 bases in the middle. CDR3 length: 14 residues. Per germline, CDR1 SNHLY and CDR2 FYNNEI. The CDR3 sequence: CASSEARQGGGYTF. The CDR3 DNA sequence: TGTGCCAGCAGTGAAGCGAGGCAGGGTGGGGGCTACACCTTC.

J is TRBJ2-2 and V is TRBV28, with 11 positions matching TRBD1. Germline CDR1 and CDR2: MDHEN and SYDVKM. The V segment lost 2 bases and the J segment 2 bases; nucleotides outside the gene matches: 7. The CDR3 totals 18 residues. Written as DNA, the CDR3 is TGTGCCAGCAGTTTACTGGTAGGGACAGGGGGTAACACCGGGGAGCTGTTTTTT. It translates to CASSLLVGTGGNTGELFF.

This clone was recorded only once. The chain couples TRBV10-1 to TRBJ2-7; D is possibly TRBD1 (6 bases). The germline V and J ends were trimmed by 8 bases and 0 bases, with 14 bases remaining between them. The CDR3 has 14 amino acids. Germline V lookup: CDR1 WNHNN, CDR2 SYGVQD (reference sequence). CDR3 DNA sequence: TGCGCCAGCTCCCGGGACACACTCTCCTACGAGCAGTACTTC. Amino acids: CASSRDTLSYEQYF.

The gene calls are TRBV27 and TRBJ2-5, with D possibly being TRBD2 (6 bases). CDR3 size: 13 residues. Germline V lookup: CDR1 MNHEY, CDR2 SMNVEV (reference sequence). V shed 6 bases and J shed 7 bases, with 15 bases lying between them. The CDR3 coding sequence is TGTGCCAGCAGGAGGCAGGGAGGAGGGACCCAGTACTTC. It specifies CASRRQGGGTQYF.

The CDR3 region has the DNA TGTGCCAGCAGCTTAGAACTAGCGGGAGGGCGTAGTAGCACAGATACGCAGTATTTT. Translation gives CASSLELAGGRSSTDTQYF. This chain connects TRBV7-9 to TRBJ2-3; 13 positions agree with TRBD2. With V trimmed by 1 base and J by 0 bases, 7 bases remained unmatched. CDR1 is SEHNR and CDR2 is FQNEAQ in the germline V gene (reference sequence). The CDR3 has 19 residues.

The rearrangement links TRBV7-2 to TRBJ2-3; TRBD1 aligns across 12 bases. The J segment lost 3 bases and the V segment lost 5 bases, leaving 3 bases of the junction unmatched. The CDR3 spans 15 residues. Per germline, CDR1 SGHTA and CDR2 FQGNSA. The CDR3 region is CASSTGQGATDTQYF. CDR3 DNA: TGTGCCAGCAGCACGGGACAGGGGGCAACAGATACGCAGTATTTT.

The gene calls are TRBV5-6 and TRBJ2-5; TRBD2 aligns across 7 bases. The CDR3 runs 16 residues. The germline CDR1 and CDR2 sequences are SGHDT and YYEEEE. Unmatched junction bases numbered 10, after V lost 0 bases and J lost 5 bases. In DNA form, the CDR3 reads TGTGCCAGCAGCTTGGTGGGACTACTCTTTTCGGAGACCCAGTACTTC. Amino acids: CASSLVGLLFSETQYF.

This chain links TRBV29-1 with TRBJ1-1, with 11 bases that match TRBD1. V dropped 7 bases and J dropped 11; count of bases not matched to a gene: 6. The CDR3 spans 11 residues. From germline, CDR1 is SQVTM and CDR2 ANQGSEA. This CDR3 is CSADGQGAAFF. In DNA form, the CDR3 reads TGCAGCGCAGATGGACAGGGGGCGGCTTTCTTT.